A single sample gave rise to the 10 T cell receptor beta chains below, sequenced in a study of blood T cells in healthy people across ages. A second PCR, run for about 7 to 11 cycles, used a sample-barcoded 5' primer plus a J-beta primer mix. Each CDR3 protein gets one entry after TCRdb re-called the 5' RACE reads with MiXCR. This table holds hundreds of thousands of distinct CDR3 sequences, around a fifth found once. The sequencing sample was made of blood. All receptors come from a man between 65 and 80 years old in good health.

The V gene is TRBV2, the J gene TRBJ2-7; TRBD2 aligns across 7 bases. The V segment lost 1 base and the J segment 5 bases; nucleotides outside the gene matches: 8. Per germline, CDR1 SNHLY and CDR2 FYNNEI. This CDR3 is 15 amino acids long. The DNA of the CDR3 is TGTGCCAGCAGTGAAGGGTTTGCGGGAGTCAACGAGCAGTACTTC. It translates to CASSEGFAGVNEQYF.

The chain is built from TRBV3-1 and TRBJ1-2, with TRBD1 as a possible D gene (6 bases). V was cut by 0 bases and J by 5 bases, with 10 bases left in between. The germline CDR1 and CDR2 sequences are LGHDT and YNNKEL (reference sequence). The CDR3 runs 14 residues. This chain's CDR3 is CASSQDQGRYGYTF. Written as DNA, the CDR3 is TGTGCCAGCAGCCAAGATCAGGGGAGGTATGGCTACACCTTC.

V gene TRBV14 combines with J gene TRBJ2-1, with 11 bases matching TRBD1. The CDR3 contains 18 residues. J lost 2 bases, V lost 5 bases, and 11 bases had no gene match. Germline V gene data show CDR1 as SGHDN and CDR2 as FVKESK. CDR3 sequence reads: CASSVRTGGLRTYNEQFF. In DNA, the CDR3 is TGTGCCAGCAGCGTACGGACAGGGGGCTTAAGGACCTACAATGAGCAGTTCTTC.

In this sample, this clonotype turned up once. This chain joins TRBV5-1 and TRBJ2-3; D might be TRBD2 (5 bases). The CDR3 runs 15 residues. Per germline, CDR1 SGHRS and CDR2 YFSETQ. V shed 2 bases and J shed 0 bases, with 10 bases lying between them. CDR3 in amino acids: CASSLPSRSTDTQYF. The CDR3, as DNA: TGCGCCAGCAGCTTACCTAGCAGGAGCACAGATACGCAGTATTTT.

This chain joins TRBV15 and TRBJ1-2; D perhaps matches TRBD1 (5 bases). V lost 5 bases and J lost 8, with 15 bases in between. This CDR3 has 13 residues. The germline V gene has CDR1 LNHNV and CDR2 YYDKDF (reference sequence). CDR3 bases: TGTGCCACCAGCCAAGGGGTTGCGGAGGGCTACACCTTC. It is translated as CATSQGVAEGYTF.

This clonotype was counted a few times. The V and J genes are TRBV10-3 and TRBJ1-3; TRBD1 aligns across 7 bases. Per germline, CDR1 ENHRY and CDR2 SYGVKD. CDR3 length: 17 residues. Trimming cost V 5 bases and J 0 bases; bases outside gene matches: 10. The CDR3 here is CAISRLQGVSSGNTIYF. The CDR3 region has the DNA TGTGCCATCAGTCGACTTCAGGGGGTTAGCTCTGGAAACACCATATATTTT.

About this clonotype: A read error may account for a junction end that differs from germline. This chain links TRBV28 with TRBJ2-5; possible D gene TRBD1, 6 bases. Germline V gives CDR1 MDHEN, CDR2 SYDVKM. There are 13 residues in the CDR3. CDR3 amino acids: CASSSPGQEAQYF. The CDR3 coding sequence is TGTGCCAGCAGTAGTCCGGGACAAGAGGCCCAGTACTTC. Full variable domain (missing parts from reference TRBV28 and TRBJ2-5): DVKVTQSSRYLVKRTGEKVFLECVQDMDHENMFWYRQDPGLGLRLIYFSYDVKMKEKGDIPEGYSVSREKKERFSLILESASTNQTSMYLCASSSPGQEAQYFGPGTRLLVL.

The rearrangement joins TRBV6-1 to TRBJ1-2; TRBD1 is a possible D gene (5 bases). The CDR3 spans 16 residues. The germline gives CDR1 MNHNS, CDR2 SASEGT. Trimming left V 4 bases short and J 4 bases short, with 19 bases between. The CDR3 reads CASSATYQGVGYGYTF. The CDR3 nucleotides read TGTGCCAGCAGTGCTACTTATCAGGGAGTTGGCTATGGCTACACCTTC.

This chain connects TRBV24-1 to TRBJ2-7, with a possible D match to TRBD1 (5 bases). Germline assignment: CDR1 KGHDR and CDR2 SFDVKD. This CDR3 contains 13 residues. The V end was cut by 2 bases, the J end by 6 bases, with 10 bases between. CDR3 nucleotides: TGTGCCACCAGTGATTCGACAGCCTGCGAGCAGTACTTC. It yields the protein CATSDSTACEQYF.

The rearrangement links TRBV10-3 to TRBJ2-4, with D perhaps matching TRBD1 or TRBD2 (5 bases each). The CDR3 has 12 residues. Germline V gene data show CDR1 as ENHRY and CDR2 as SYGVKD. V was shortened by 7 bases and J by 11 bases, with 15 bases between the two germline ends. The CDR3 sequence is CAIKDSRGLQYF. CDR3 in DNA: TGTGCCATCAAAGATAGTAGGGGACTTCAGTACTTC.